This is a list of T cell receptor beta chains from one sample in a study of T cell repertoires in cytomegalovirus infection. One entry per CDR3 protein results from TCRdb running MiXCR on the reads. The top ten hold about 17% of the sample, which has roughly 500,000 distinct CDR3 sequences, about 33% seen once. These TCRs' antigens remain unknown. The sample here was cultured PBMCs, taken from culture after CMV antigen stimulation. The receptors were sampled from a human donor in good health (CMV status not recorded). Some clones in this sample may be carry-over from other donors' samples. Both conserved end residues are trimmed from each CDR3. Each record gives: CDR3 length, V gene, CDR3 protein.

>12|TRBV18
ASSPQDGYNEQF
>13|TRBV20-1
SARQGAGGSYEQY
>11|TRBV11-3
ASSFDSTDTQY
>14|TRBV19
ASSDRDRGFPDTQY
>13|TRBV12-3/TRBV12-4
ATSTSTGVYNEQF
>14|TRBV6-6
ASSYGRGLERETQY
>11|TRBV7-8
ASSARDRYGYT
>12|TRBV12-3/TRBV12-4
ASSLGHTNTEAF
>14|TRBV5-4
ASSPEGQVRGTEAF
>13|TRBV7-9
ASSSQGNPNYGYT
>15|TRBV5-8
ASSRVQRGATNEKLF
>11|TRBV6-2/TRBV6-3
ASSYRENYEQF
>12|TRBV12-3/TRBV12-4
ASSPPSGADTQY
>14|TRBV7-2
ASSLAKRTIPYGYT
>10|TRBV7-2
ASSLKAYGYT
>14|TRBV25-1
ASSEIGQSPNTEAF
>11|TRBV6-2/TRBV6-3
ASSHRRNQPQH
>14|TRBV2
ASSENTSGSGNGQY
>13|TRBV11-3
ASRITASSGNTIY
>13|TRBV19
ASLPGQGFGETQY
>15|TRBV5-1
ASSLVGQGASTDTQY
>12|TRBV2
ASWEDSSYNEQF
>13|TRBV6-1
ASSFTGTGGDTQY
>15|TRBV19
ASSRRGQGLLTPPLH
>12|TRBV3-1
ASSQDFHYNEQF
>11|TRBV6-5
ASNKRWGTEAF
>18|TRBV6-8
ASSYSFPAGASSYNSPLH
>13|TRBV7-2
ASSSTSGNYNEQF
>11|TRBV19
ASSPRDNYEQY
>13|TRBV7-2
ASSLNRENNQPQH
>12|TRBV4-1
ASSQGKMQDTQY
>14|TRBV6-1
ASSELHRDWNTEAF
>12|TRBV2
ASSEARSSYGYT
>17|TRBV7-9
ASSSTENKHGGLTDTQY
>16|TRBV7-2
ASSLGLRRGYSYNEQF
>17|TRBV15
ATSDPPLRSGRAADTQY
>12|TRBV20-1
SARAARYGYGYT
>12|TRBV2
ASSDVVLGGLAY
>14|TRBV7-8
ASTLGVREQTDTQY
>12|TRBV29-1
SVDGTSAYNEQF
>13|TRBV6-5
ASSKAQGARDEQF
>14|TRBV28
ASSHGRALLNTEAF
>15|TRBV18
ASSPKIDTTSTDTQY
>14|TRBV4-3
ASSQGIAGSTDTQY
>11|TRBV12-3/TRBV12-4
ASHNLWGGELF
>10|TRBV6-1
ASNDGNQPQH
>13|TRBV20-1
SARPGPSSYNEQF
>10|TRBV12-3/TRBV12-4
ASSHFRDTQY
>14|TRBV4-2
ASSQVTSGPAYEQY
>15|TRBV10-3
AISESLGGRQRDTQY
>13|TRBV4-1
ASSRAPSHTDTQY